Listed here are 2 T cell receptor beta chains from one sample, sequenced in a study of shared clonotypes between healthy human individuals. TCRdb's table, derived via immunoSEQ multiplex PCR, lists solely in-frame clones and lacks some. The sample includes 2 million to 2.5 million clones, roughly 93% seen only once; the top ten take 0.35% to 0.45%. What was sequenced was naive CD4+ T cells from PBMCs. Subset in this sample: CD45RA+ positively selected. The source of these receptors is a man aged 18 to 29 in good health. Some clones in this sample may be carry-over from other donors' samples.

Of note for this clone: The DNA is omitted, as the CDR3 cannot be located on it reliably, and the CDR3 follows TCRdb's listing. The chain couples TRBV1 to TRBJ2-1; the D call of TRBD2 is as the table states it, not checked on the DNA. TRBV1 is an annotated pseudogene. The CDR3 is made up of 18 amino acids, end residues included. The CDR3 sequence: CTSSPEFGSGATYNEQFF.

Points on this clone: In the same sample, other DNA sequences code for this CDR3. The chain links TRBV5-1 to TRBJ2-7; 9 bases agree with TRBD1. After removal of 4 bases from V and 3 bases from J, the junction contained 5 bases not matched to a gene. This CDR3 has 14 residues. Germline V CDR1 and CDR2: SGHRS, YFSETQ. The CDR3 DNA follows: TGCGCCAGCAGCCTTGGGACAGGGAACTACGAGCAGTACTTC. This encodes CASSLGTGNYEQYF.